A selection of T cell receptor beta chains follows, all from one sample in a study of chronic HIV infection and antiretroviral therapy. TCRdb re-called the 5' RACE reads with MiXCR, one entry per CDR3 protein. The sample lists about 48,000 distinct CDR3 sequences; roughly 19% were seen once. Sequencing used peripheral blood. Receptor source: an adult who had HIV and had not received antiretroviral therapy, or was an uninfected healthy control (not recorded which). The CDR3 runs from the conserved cysteine through the conserved F or W. Each record gives: clone size, J gene, V gene, CDR3 length, D gene, CDR3 protein, CDR3 DNA. The D gene is left open where the match is weak. Expanded clones get a size class; other rows say once, few or many, or leave the size out.

>many|TRBJ1-6|TRBV28|13|NA
CASSFQGLSPLHF
TGTGCCAGCAGTTTCCAGGGGCTGTCACCCCTCCACTTT
>NA|TRBJ1-2|TRBV28|15|TRBD1
CASSPAGQGSRGYTF
TGTGCCAGCAGTCCTGCGGGACAGGGGTCTCGAGGCTACACCTTC
>few|TRBJ1-1|TRBV2|14|TRBD1
CASSRQGLNTEAFF
TGTGCCAGCAGTCGACAGGGGCTGAACACTGAAGCTTTCTTT
>NA|TRBJ2-2|TRBV7-3|13|NA
CASSPTFGGELFF
TGTGCCAGCAGCCCCACCTTTGGGGGGGAGCTGTTTTTT
>NA|TRBJ2-6|TRBV20-1|13|NA
CSARVAGANVLTF
TGCAGTGCTAGAGTAGCCGGGGCCAACGTCCTGACTTTC
>few|TRBJ2-5|TRBV10-3|14|NA
CAISERGPQETQYF
TGTGCCATCAGTGAGAGGGGTCCCCAAGAGACCCAGTACTTC
>NA|TRBJ2-1|TRBV11-2|16|NA
CASSHTGTKLYNEQFF
TGTGCCAGCAGCCATACTGGGACCAAGCTTTACAATGAGCAGTTCTTC
>few|TRBJ2-3|TRBV5-1|12|NA
CASSWSRDTQYF
TGCGCCAGCAGCTGGTCTAGAGATACGCAGTATTTT
>once|TRBJ1-4|TRBV27|14|NA
CASSPLEMAEKLFF
TGTGCCAGCAGTCCTCTCGAGATGGCGGAAAAACTGTTTTTT
>few|TRBJ2-4|TRBV28|14|TRBD2
CASRAGGAKNIQYF
TGTGCCAGCCGAGCGGGAGGAGCCAAAAACATTCAGTACTTC
>NA|TRBJ2-3|TRBV28|14|NA
CASSSHPVRDTQYF
TGTGCCAGCAGCTCCCACCCCGTTAGGGATACGCAGTATTTT
>many|TRBJ1-1|TRBV3-1|14|NA
CASSQGRGRTEAFF
TGTGCCAGCAGCCAAGGAAGAGGGAGGACTGAAGCTTTCTTT
>NA|TRBJ1-1|TRBV6-5|16|NA
CASSSPVRGSGTEAFF
TGTGCCAGCAGTTCTCCCGTCAGGGGTTCGGGCACTGAAGCTTTCTTT
>NA|TRBJ2-7|TRBV28|14|TRBD1
CASSLTGQGSEQYF
TGTGCCAGCAGTTTAACCGGACAGGGAAGCGAGCAGTACTTC
>few|TRBJ2-3|TRBV11-2|18|TRBD2
CASSDYPTSPGRSDTQYF
TGTGCCAGCAGCGACTACCCGACTAGCCCTGGAAGGTCGGATACGCAGTATTTT
>NA|TRBJ2-7|TRBV6-2/TRBV6-3|14|TRBD2
CASSSLAGPDEQYF
TGTGCCAGCAGTTCGCTAGCGGGCCCGGACGAGCAGTACTTC
>NA|TRBJ2-3|TRBV2|13|NA
CASSRRATDTQYF
TGTGCCAGCAGTCGGCGGGCCACAGATACGCAGTATTTT
>few|TRBJ1-5|TRBV29-1|12|NA
CSVSSTPGPQHF
TGCAGCGTTTCCTCAACGCCGGGGCCCCAGCATTTT
>few|TRBJ1-5|TRBV28|11|NA
CASSEGQPQHF
TGTGCCAGCAGTGAAGGTCAGCCCCAGCATTTT
>NA|TRBJ2-3|TRBV20-1|13|TRBD2
CSAGLAVTDTQYF
TGCAGTGCTGGACTAGCGGTAACAGATACGCAGTATTTT